The 8 T cell receptor beta chains given below trace back to one sample, sequenced in a study of T cells in Graves' hyperthyroidism and ophthalmopathy. RNA transcripts gave rise to amplified TCR beta CDR3 regions. The TCR CDR3 was amplified in a first-round RT-PCR using the HTBI primer set. TCRdb ran MiXCR on the multiplex PCR reads and lists one entry per CDR3 protein. The sample lists approximately 640,000 distinct CDR3 sequences, approximately 42% occurring once. The sequencing input was peripheral blood or thyroid tissue (not recorded which). The receptor set was obtained from an adult man with Graves' disease, either hyperthyroidism or ophthalmopathy (not recorded which).

This clonotype has ten or more counts. This chain uses TRBV6-5 with TRBJ2-5, with D possibly TRBD2 on 6 matching bases. Germline CDR1 MNHEY, CDR2 SVGAGI. CDR3 length: 14 amino acids. Trimming left V 6 bases short and J 3 bases short, with 14 bases between. Written as DNA, the CDR3 is TGTGCCAGCAGGTCCCAGCGGGTCGAAGAGACCCAGTACTTC. It codes for CASRSQRVEETQYF.

This clonotype was counted a few times. The chain couples TRBV3-1 to TRBJ2-7, with D uncertain. Between the trimmed V and J ends, which lost 0 bases and 5 bases, there was a span of 8 bases. This CDR3 is 13 amino acids long. Germline V gene sequence: CDR1 LGHDT, CDR2 YNNKEL (reference sequence). As DNA, the CDR3 is TGTGCCAGCAGCCAAGAGGGCAGAGACGAGCAGTACTTC. Translation gives CASSQEGRDEQYF.

This clonotype was picked up a small number of times. This chain uses TRBV4-1 with TRBJ2-7; TRBD1 matches 7 bases. The CDR3 runs to 15 residues. Germline assignment: CDR1 MGHRA and CDR2 YSYEKL. Trimming took 3 bases from V and 0 from J; bases not matched to a gene: 5. CDR3 coding DNA: TGCGCCAGCAGCCACGAACAGGGGAACTCCTACGAGCAGTACTTC. Residues: CASSHEQGNSYEQYF.

Ten or more counts support this clonotype. V gene TRBV7-9 combines with J gene TRBJ1-4; tentative D call: TRBD1 (6 bases). The V end was cut by 4 bases, the J end by 6 bases, with 15 bases between. CDR3 size: 15 residues. The germline V gene has CDR1 SEHNR and CDR2 FQNEAQ (reference sequence). CDR3 protein: CASSSHAGVDEKLFF. Written as DNA, the CDR3 is TGTGCCAGCAGCTCGCACGCAGGGGTGGATGAAAAACTGTTTTTT.

The chain joins TRBV12-3 or TRBV12-4 to TRBJ1-2, with D uncertain. The CDR3 is 12 amino acids. V was clipped by 6 bases and J by 6 bases, with 11 bases between them. DNA for the CDR3: TGTGCCAGCAGATATAATTGGGATGGCTACACCTTC. Its protein product is CASRYNWDGYTF.

The V gene is TRBV29-1, the J gene TRBJ2-5, with TRBD1 identical over 8 bases. The germline CDR1 and CDR2 sequences are SQVTM and ANQGSEA. V lost 6 bases and J lost 1; bases outside the gene matches: 13. This CDR3 comprises 16 residues. The CDR3 is CSVQGARDGAQETQYF. For the CDR3, the DNA is TGCAGCGTCCAGGGGGCAAGAGATGGGGCCCAAGAGACCCAGTACTTC.

This clonotype was recorded many times. V is TRBV10-2 and J is TRBJ2-5, with D perhaps TRBD2 (7 bases). This CDR3 comprises 13 residues. Germline values: CDR1 WSHSY, CDR2 SAAADI. V was trimmed by 4 bases and J by 4 bases, leaving 10 bases between them. CDR3 coding DNA: TGCGCCAGCAGTGGGGGGGGCCCAGAGACCCAGTACTTC. Encoded protein: CASSGGGPETQYF.

This clonotype has at least ten counts. The rearrangement links TRBV2 to TRBJ1-4, with a possible D match to TRBD1 (5 bases). In germline, CDR1 is SNHLY, CDR2 FYNNEI. This CDR3 spans 14 amino acids. V lost 6 bases and J lost 8, with 16 bases in between. CDR3 in DNA: TGTGCCAGCAGGGAGACAGAACTGCGGGAAAAACTGTTTTTT. Protein product: CASRETELREKLFF.